This TCR beta chain was obtained from a study of vaccination and CD4 T cells after COVID-19. Across the whole study: The study drew post-COVID samples a median roughly 100 days after diagnosis (range 35 to 161).

This clonotype has a handful of counts. Its antigen remains unknown. Treatment in this sample: roughly ten-day PBMC culture with coronavirus spike peptide pools or control peptides (ViraFEST assay). Prior to the COVID-19 pandemic (2011-2018), the unexposed donor's CD4+ T cells were collected. The ViraFEST method relied on peptide pools to expand antigen-specific T cells, followed by TCR sequencing. Germline-derived CDR1 and CDR2 are SGHTA and FQGNSA. This CDR3 comprises 15 residues. V lost 5 bases and J 4 bases, leaving 15 bases between the germline ends. Oncomine TCR Beta short-read sequencing was applied to DNA from cultured CD4+ T cells. TCRdb reprocessed the PCR reads with MiXCR, giving one entry per CDR3 protein. The sample has several thousand distinct CDR3 sequences; approximately 35% are singletons.

The source is a human donor in good health. The chain employs TRBV7-2 and TRBJ1-5; tentatively, D is TRBD1 (5 bases). Sample: CD4+ T cells from blood, cultured in vitro. CDR3 DNA sequence: TGTGCCAGCAGCCACGACAGTACCAGAAATCAGCCCCAGCATTTT. Translation gives CASSHDSTRNQPQHF.